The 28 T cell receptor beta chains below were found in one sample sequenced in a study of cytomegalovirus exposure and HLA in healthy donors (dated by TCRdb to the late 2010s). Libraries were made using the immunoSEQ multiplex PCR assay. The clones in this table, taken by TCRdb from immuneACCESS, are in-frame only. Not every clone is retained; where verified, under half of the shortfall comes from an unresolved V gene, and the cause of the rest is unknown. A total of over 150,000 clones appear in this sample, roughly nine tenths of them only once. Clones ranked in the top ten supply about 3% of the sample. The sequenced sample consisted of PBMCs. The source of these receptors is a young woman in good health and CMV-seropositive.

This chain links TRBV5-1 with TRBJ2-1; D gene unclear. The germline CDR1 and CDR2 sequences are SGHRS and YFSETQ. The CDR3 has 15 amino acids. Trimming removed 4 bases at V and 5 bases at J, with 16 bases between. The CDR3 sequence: CASSIALGKDNEQFF. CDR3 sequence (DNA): TGCGCCAGCAGCATTGCCCTGGGCAAAGACAATGAGCAGTTCTTC.

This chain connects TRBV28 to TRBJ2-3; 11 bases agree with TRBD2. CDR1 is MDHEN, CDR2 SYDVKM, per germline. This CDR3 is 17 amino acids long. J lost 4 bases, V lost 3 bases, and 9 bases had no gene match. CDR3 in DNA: TGTGCCAGCAGTTTGGCGGGACTAGCGGCCGGTTCAGATACGCAGTATTTT. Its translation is CASSLAGLAAGSDTQYF.

The CDR3 region has the DNA TGCGCCAGCAGCCGCCTCCGGGGGACTAGCGGGAAGGGCGCAGATACGCAGTATTTT. The encoded protein is CASSRLRGTSGKGADTQYF. The rearrangement joins TRBV4-3 to TRBJ2-3; 13 bases are shared with TRBD2. Germline CDR1 is LGHNA and CDR2 is YSLEER. V was clipped by 4 bases and J by 4 bases; unmatched bases: 14. This CDR3 has 19 residues.

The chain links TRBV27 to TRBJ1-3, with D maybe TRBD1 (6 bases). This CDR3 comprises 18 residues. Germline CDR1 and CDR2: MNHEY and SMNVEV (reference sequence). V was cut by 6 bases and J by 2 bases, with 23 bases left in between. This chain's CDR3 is CASSPSWGPGSAGNTIYF. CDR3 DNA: TGTGCCAGCAGCCCATCCTGGGGGCCAGGGTCGGCTGGAAACACCATATATTTT.

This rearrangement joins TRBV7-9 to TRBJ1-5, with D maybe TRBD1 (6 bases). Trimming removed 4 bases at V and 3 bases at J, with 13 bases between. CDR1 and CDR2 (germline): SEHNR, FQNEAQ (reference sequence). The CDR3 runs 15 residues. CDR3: CASSSSYRVNQPQHF. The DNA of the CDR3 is TGTGCCAGCAGCTCCTCCTACAGGGTCAATCAGCCCCAGCATTTT. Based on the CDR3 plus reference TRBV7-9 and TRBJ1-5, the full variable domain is DTGVSQNPRHKITKRGQNVTFRCDPISEHNRLYWYRQTLGQGPEFLTYFQNEAQLEKSRLLSDRFSAERPKGSFSTLEIQRTEQGDSAMYLCASSSSYRVNQPQHFGDGTRLSIL.

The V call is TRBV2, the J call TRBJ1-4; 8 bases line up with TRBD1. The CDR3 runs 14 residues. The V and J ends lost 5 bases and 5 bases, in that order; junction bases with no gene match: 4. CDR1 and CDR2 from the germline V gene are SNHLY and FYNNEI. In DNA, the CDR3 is TGTGCCAGCAGTCCGAGGGACAGGAATGAAAAACTGTTTTTT. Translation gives CASSPRDRNEKLFF.

The CDR3 region is CASTDRDHGYTF. The CDR3, as DNA: TGTGCCAGCACGGACAGGGACCATGGCTACACCTTC. This chain connects TRBV7-9 to TRBJ1-2, with 8 bases matching TRBD1. The CDR3 spans 12 residues. The trim removed 7 bases at V and 6 bases at J, leaving 4 bases unmatched. Germline V gene data show CDR1 as SEHNR and CDR2 as FQNEAQ (reference sequence).

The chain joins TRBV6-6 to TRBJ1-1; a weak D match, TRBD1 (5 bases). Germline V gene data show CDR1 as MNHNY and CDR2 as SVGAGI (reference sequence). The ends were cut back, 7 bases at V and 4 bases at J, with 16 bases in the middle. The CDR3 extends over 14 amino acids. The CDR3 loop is CASTGREESTEAFF. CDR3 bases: TGTGCCAGCACGGGCAGGGAGGAAAGCACTGAAGCTTTCTTT.

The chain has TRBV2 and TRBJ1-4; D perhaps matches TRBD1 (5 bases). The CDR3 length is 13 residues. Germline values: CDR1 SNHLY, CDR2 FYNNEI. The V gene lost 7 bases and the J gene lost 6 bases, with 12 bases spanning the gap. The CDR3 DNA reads TGTGCCAGCACCTTGGACACCTATGAAAAACTGTTTTTT. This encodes CASTLDTYEKLFF.

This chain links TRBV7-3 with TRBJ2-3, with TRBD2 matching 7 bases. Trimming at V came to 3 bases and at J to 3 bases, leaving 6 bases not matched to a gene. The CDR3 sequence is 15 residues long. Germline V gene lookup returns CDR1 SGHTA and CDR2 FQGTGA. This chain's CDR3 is CASSLAGVPTDTQYF. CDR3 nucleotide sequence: TGTGCCAGCAGCTTGGCGGGGGTCCCGACAGATACGCAGTATTTT.

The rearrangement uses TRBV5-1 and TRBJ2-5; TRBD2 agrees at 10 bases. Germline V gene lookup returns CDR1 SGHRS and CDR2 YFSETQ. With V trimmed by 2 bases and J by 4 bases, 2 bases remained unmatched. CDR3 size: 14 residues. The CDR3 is CASSFSGGRETQYF. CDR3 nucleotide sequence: TGCGCCAGCAGCTTTAGCGGGGGGAGAGAGACCCAGTACTTC.

This chain's CDR3 is CASSLDPDRGLSSGHTGELFF. DNA of the CDR3: TGTGCCAGCAGCTTAGACCCGGACAGGGGATTATCGAGTGGTCACACCGGGGAGCTGTTTTTT. The J gene is TRBJ2-2, the V gene TRBV7-6; TRBD1 matches 9 bases. The CDR3 sequence is 21 residues long. The trim removed 1 base at V and 3 bases at J, leaving 18 bases unmatched. Germline-derived CDR1 and CDR2 are SGHVS and FNYEAQ.

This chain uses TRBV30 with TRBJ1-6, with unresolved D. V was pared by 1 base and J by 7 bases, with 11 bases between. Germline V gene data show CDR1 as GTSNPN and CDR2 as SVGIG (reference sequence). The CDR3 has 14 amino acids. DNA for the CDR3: TGTGCCTGGAGTGGCCAGGTGGGCAATTCACCCCTCCACTTT. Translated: CAWSGQVGNSPLHF.

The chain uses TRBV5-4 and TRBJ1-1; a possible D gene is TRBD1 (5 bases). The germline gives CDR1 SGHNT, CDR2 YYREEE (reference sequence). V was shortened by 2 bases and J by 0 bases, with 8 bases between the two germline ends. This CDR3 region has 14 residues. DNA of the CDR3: TGTGCCAGCAGCTTTGACAGCATGAACACTGAAGCTTTCTTT. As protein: CASSFDSMNTEAFF.

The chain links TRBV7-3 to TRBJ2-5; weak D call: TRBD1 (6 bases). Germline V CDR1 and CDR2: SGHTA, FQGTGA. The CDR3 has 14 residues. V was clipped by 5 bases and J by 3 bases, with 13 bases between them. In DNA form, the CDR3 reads TGTGCCAGCAGCCCTCAGGGGCTAAAAGAGACCCAGTACTTC. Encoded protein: CASSPQGLKETQYF.

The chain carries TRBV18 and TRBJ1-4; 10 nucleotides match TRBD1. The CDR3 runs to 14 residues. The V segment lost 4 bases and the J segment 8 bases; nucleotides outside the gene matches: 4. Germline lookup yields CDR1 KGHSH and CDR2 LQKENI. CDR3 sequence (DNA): TGTGCCAGCTCACGGGACAGGGGAGACGAAAAACTGTTTTTT. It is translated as CASSRDRGDEKLFF.

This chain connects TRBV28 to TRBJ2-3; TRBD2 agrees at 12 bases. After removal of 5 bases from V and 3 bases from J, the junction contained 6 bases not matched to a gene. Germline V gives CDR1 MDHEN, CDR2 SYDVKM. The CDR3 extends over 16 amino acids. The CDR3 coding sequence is TGTGCCAGCAGTCCCACTAGCGGGGGGTGGACAGATACGCAGTATTTT. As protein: CASSPTSGGWTDTQYF. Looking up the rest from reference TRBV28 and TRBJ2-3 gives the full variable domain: DVKVTQSSRYLVKRTGEKVFLECVQDMDHENMFWYRQDPGLGLRLIYFSYDVKMKEKGDIPEGYSVSREKKERFSLILESASTNQTSMYLCASSPTSGGWTDTQYFGPGTRLTVL.

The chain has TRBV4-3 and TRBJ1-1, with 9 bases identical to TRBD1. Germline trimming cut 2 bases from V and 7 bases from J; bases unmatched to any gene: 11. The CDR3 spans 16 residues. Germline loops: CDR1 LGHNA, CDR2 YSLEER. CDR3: CASSQISGTGRFEAFF. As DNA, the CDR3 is TGCGCCAGCAGCCAAATCTCCGGGACAGGGCGATTTGAAGCTTTCTTT.

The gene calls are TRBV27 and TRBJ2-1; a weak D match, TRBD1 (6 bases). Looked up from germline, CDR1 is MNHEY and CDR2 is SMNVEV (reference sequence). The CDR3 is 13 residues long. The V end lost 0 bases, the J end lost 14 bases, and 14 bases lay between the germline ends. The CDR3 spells CASSLSSGQGKFF. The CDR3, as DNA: TGTGCCAGCAGTTTATCTAGTGGGCAGGGGAAGTTCTTC.

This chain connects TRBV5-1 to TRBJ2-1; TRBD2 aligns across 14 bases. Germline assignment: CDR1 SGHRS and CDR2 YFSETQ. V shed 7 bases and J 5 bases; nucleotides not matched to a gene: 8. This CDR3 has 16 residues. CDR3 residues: CASRKGTSGGDNEQFF. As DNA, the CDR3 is TGCGCCAGCCGAAAAGGGACTAGCGGGGGTGACAATGAGCAGTTCTTC.

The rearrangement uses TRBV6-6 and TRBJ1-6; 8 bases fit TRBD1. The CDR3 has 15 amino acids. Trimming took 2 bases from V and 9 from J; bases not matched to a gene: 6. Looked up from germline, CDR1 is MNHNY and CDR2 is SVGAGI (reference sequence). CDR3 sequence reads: CASSYARGQGSPLHF. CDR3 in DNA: TGTGCCAGCAGTTACGCCAGGGGGCAGGGTTCACCCCTCCACTTT.

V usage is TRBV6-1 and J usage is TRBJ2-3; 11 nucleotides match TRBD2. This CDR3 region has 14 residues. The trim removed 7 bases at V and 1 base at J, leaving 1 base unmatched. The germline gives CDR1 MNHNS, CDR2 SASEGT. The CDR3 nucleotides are TGTGCCAGCATGGGACTAGCGGGCACAGATACGCAGTATTTT. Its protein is CASMGLAGTDTQYF.

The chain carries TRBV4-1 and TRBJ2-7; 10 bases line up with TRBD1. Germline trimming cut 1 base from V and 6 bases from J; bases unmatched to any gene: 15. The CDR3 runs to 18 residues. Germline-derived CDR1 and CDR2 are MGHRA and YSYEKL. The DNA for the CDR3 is TGCGCCAGCAGCCAAGTGGCTGGGACAGGGGCAGGTCAAGGCGAGCAGTACTTC. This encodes CASSQVAGTGAGQGEQYF.

The CDR3 nucleotides are TGTGCCAGCAGTTTGGCCGGGAGTATCTACGAGCAGTACTTC. Its translation is CASSLAGSIYEQYF. This chain links TRBV27 with TRBJ2-7; tentatively, D is TRBD2 (6 bases). Trimming cost V 3 bases and J 3 bases, with 12 bases left between them. Germline V gives CDR1 MNHEY, CDR2 SMNVEV (reference sequence). This CDR3 region has 14 residues.

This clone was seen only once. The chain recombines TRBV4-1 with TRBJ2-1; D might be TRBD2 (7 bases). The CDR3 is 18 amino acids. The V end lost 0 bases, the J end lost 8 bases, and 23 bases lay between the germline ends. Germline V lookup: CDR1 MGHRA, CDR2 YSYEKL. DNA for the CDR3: TGCGCCAGCAGCCAAGAGTGGTCAGGGGCGGGAGCGGGCGATGAGCAGTTCTTC. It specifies CASSQEWSGAGAGDEQFF.

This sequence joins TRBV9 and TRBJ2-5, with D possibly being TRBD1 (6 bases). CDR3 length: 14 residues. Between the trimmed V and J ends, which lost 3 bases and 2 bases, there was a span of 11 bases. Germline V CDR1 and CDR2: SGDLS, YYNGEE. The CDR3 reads CASSAWTDQETQYF. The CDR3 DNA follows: TGTGCCAGCAGCGCTTGGACAGATCAAGAGACCCAGTACTTC.

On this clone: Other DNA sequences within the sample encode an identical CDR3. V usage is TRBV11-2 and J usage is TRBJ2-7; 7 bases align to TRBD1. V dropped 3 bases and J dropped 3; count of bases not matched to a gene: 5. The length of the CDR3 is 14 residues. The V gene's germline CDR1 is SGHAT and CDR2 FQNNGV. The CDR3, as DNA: TGTGCCAGCAGCTTCCGGACAGGACTCTACGAGCAGTACTTC. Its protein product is CASSFRTGLYEQYF.

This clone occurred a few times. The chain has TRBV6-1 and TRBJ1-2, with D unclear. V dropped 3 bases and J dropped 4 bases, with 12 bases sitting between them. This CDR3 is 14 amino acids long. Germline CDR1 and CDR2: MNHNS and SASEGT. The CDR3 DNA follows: TGTGCCAGCAGTGAGACACCCGGAATCTATGGCTACACCTTC. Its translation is CASSETPGIYGYTF.